This T cell receptor (beta chain) was sequenced in a study of early T cells in non-severe SARS-CoV-2 infection. The wider study: RNA in bulk from unsorted whole blood was sequenced, and chains were unpaired. Findings of the study overall: Reliance on VDJdb matching favored anti-spike CD8 responses; private and CD4 specificities were missed.

TCRdb analysed the 5' RACE reads with MiXCR anew, one entry per CDR3 protein. The data show approximately 50,000 distinct CDR3 sequences, approximately 9.4% seen once. The CDR3 contains 15 residues. The germline CDR1 and CDR2 sequences are DFQATT and SNEGSKA (reference sequence). Deletions cut 5 bases from V and 2 bases from J, with 17 bases between. Concerning this clonotype itself: Its target is not known.

The source is an adult who was a healthcare worker with PCR-confirmed SARS-CoV-2 infection or an uninfected control (not recorded which). The material sequenced was whole blood. The chain joins TRBV20-1 to TRBJ2-3; D remains ambiguous. The CDR3 DNA follows: TGCAGTGCTGCCGAGGTCGGGCATCCCACAGATACGCAGTATTTT. Residues: CSAAEVGHPTDTQYF.